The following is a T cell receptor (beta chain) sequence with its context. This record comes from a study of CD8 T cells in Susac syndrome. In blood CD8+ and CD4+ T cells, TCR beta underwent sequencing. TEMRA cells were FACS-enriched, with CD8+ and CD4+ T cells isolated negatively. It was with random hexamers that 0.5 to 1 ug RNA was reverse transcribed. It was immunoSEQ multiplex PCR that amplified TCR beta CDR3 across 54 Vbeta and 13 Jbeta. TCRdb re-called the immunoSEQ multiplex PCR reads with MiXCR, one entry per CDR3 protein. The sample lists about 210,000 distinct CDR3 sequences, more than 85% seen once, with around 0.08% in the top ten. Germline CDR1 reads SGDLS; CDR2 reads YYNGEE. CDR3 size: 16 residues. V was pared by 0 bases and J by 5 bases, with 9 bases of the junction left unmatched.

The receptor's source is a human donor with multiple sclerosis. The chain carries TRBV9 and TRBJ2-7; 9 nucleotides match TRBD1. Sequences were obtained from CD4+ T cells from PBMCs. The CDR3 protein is CASSVEPGQGFDEQYF. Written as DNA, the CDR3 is TGTGCCAGCAGCGTAGAACCGGGACAGGGTTTCGACGAGCAGTACTTC.